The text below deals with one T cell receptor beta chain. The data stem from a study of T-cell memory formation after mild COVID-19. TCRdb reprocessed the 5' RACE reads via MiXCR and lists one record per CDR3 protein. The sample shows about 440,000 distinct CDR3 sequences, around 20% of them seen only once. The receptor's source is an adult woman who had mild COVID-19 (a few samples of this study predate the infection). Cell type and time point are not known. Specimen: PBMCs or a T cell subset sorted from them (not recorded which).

CDR3 amino acids: CASKGGEGHLNTGELFF. The CDR3 DNA is TGTGCCAGCAAAGGGGGTGAGGGACACTTGAACACCGGGGAGCTGTTTTTT. V is TRBV12-3 or TRBV12-4 and J is TRBJ2-2, with a tentative D call TRBD1 (6 bases). The CDR3 totals 17 residues. V shed 7 bases and J shed 1 base, with 19 bases lying between them.